This TCR beta chain was identified during a study of T cell repertoires in cytomegalovirus infection. TCRdb ran MiXCR on the reads and lists one entry per CDR3 protein. The data contain 200,000 to 250,000 distinct CDR3 sequences, under 25% of them seen just once; the ten biggest clones take up around a sixth. From germline, CDR1 is SNHLY and CDR2 FYNNEI. The CDR3 contains 13 residues. V was trimmed by 4 bases and J by 6 bases, leaving 9 bases between them. This chain joins TRBV2 and TRBJ1-4; D is undetermined. The clonotype comes from a human donor in good health (CMV status not recorded). Some clones in this sample may be carry-over from other donors' samples. The source material was CD8+ T cells from PBMCs. In DNA form, the CDR3 reads TGTGCCAGCAGTGGGGTCGTTTATGAAAAACTGTTTTTT. Its translation: CASSGVVYEKLFF.